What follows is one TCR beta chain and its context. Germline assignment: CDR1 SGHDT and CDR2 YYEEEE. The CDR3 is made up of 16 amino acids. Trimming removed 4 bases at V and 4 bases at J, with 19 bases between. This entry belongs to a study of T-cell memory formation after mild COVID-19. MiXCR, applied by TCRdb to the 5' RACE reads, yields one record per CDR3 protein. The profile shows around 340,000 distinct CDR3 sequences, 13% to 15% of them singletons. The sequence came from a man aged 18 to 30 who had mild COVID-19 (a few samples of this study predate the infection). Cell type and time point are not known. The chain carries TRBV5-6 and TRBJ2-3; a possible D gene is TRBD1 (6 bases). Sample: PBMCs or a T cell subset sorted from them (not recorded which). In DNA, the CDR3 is TGTGCCAGCAGCCCCACGGGATGGGGGCTTTCAGATACGCAGTATTTT. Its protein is CASSPTGWGLSDTQYF.